This passage covers 3 T cell receptor beta chains from one sample sequenced in a study of T cells after yellow fever vaccination. TCRdb reprocessed the 5' RACE reads via MiXCR and lists one record per CDR3 protein. The sample contains under 550,000 distinct CDR3 sequences, 20% to 25% of which appear only once. Sequences were derived from PBMCs, sampled roughly 23 days after the first yellow fever vaccination. These receptors all come from a man aged 18 to 30 who received the YFV17D yellow fever vaccine.

This chain uses TRBV20-1 with TRBJ1-2; D gene unclear. This CDR3 comprises 13 residues. Between the trimmed V and J ends, which lost 3 bases and 5 bases, there was a span of 13 bases. Germline values: CDR1 DFQATT, CDR2 SNEGSKA (reference sequence). The CDR3 DNA reads TGCAGTGCTAGGCGGGGAAGTTATTATGGCTACACCTTC. Translated: CSARRGSYYGYTF.

The V and J genes are TRBV12-3 or TRBV12-4 and TRBJ2-1; the D call may be TRBD1 or TRBD2 (7 bases each). The CDR3 loop spans 14 amino acids. The germline V and J ends were trimmed by 5 bases and 8 bases, with 16 bases remaining between them. CDR3 in amino acids: CASSPGGAMDEQFF. The CDR3 nucleotides are TGTGCCAGCAGTCCAGGGGGGGCTATGGATGAGCAGTTCTTC.

The chain couples TRBV6-2 or TRBV6-3 to TRBJ2-3; a possible D gene is TRBD2 (5 bases). The CDR3 covers 13 residues. CDR1 and CDR2 (germline): MNHEY, SVGEGT. Trimming removed 6 bases at V and 7 bases at J, with 14 bases between. The CDR3 reads CASRPGSVYTQYF. The CDR3 nucleotides are TGTGCCAGCAGACCTGGGAGTGTATATACGCAGTATTTT.